This T cell receptor (beta chain) emerged from a study of Ad26.COV2.S vaccination and SARS-CoV-2 variants (dated by TCRdb to the early 2020s). Regarding the complete study: TCRbeta repertoire sequencing served as the tool for gauging how specific and how broad the SARS-CoV-2-reactive T cell receptors were following Ad26.COV2.S vaccination. The TCR-sequenced set comprised around 30 samples: roughly 19 Ad26.COV2.S vaccine recipients, 5 placebo recipients and 8 SARS-CoV-2 convalescent individuals. The research as a whole found: Non-spike TCR breadth was comparable between vaccine and placebo recipients, consistent with the vaccine containing only spike. Compared with placebo recipients, Ad26.COV2.S recipients showed higher spike-specific TCR breadth (P = 0.0014). The authors noted that the TCR breadth and depth analyses may have underestimated total T cell responses. Substantial breadth of spike-specific CD8+ and CD4+ T cell responses was reported after vaccination.

TCRbeta CDR3 regions were sequenced with the immunoSEQ Assay. After extraction, genomic DNA underwent amplification by bias-controlled multiplex PCR, followed by high-throughput sequencing. The original pipeline was this. Collapsing and filtering of sequences were performed to quantify the absolute abundance of each unique TCRbeta CDR3 region. Usable DNA was measured by amplifying reference genes present in all nucleated cells, and TCRbeta template counts were normalized to that usable DNA to estimate T cell fraction. Repertoire TCRs were annotated as SARS-CoV-2-specific by exact matching of V gene, CDR3 amino acid sequence and J gene to a known reactive TCR set. MIRA supplied the reference SARS-CoV-2 TCR set, which was filtered for enrichment in COVID-19-positive ImmuneCODE repertoires so that public or cross-reactive TCRs were removed. Using the MIRA antigens, annotated TCRs were further analysed by specific ORF or by position within an ORF. Depth was the summed frequency of annotated unique rearrangements, while breadth was defined as annotated unique rearrangements over total unique productive rearrangements. Two-sided Wilcoxon rank-sum tests were applied when comparing TCR breadth between groups. The clones in this table, taken by TCRdb from immuneACCESS, are in-frame only. Not every clone is retained; where verified, under half of the shortfall comes from an unresolved V gene, and the cause of the rest is unknown. V and J calls and clone size are given by that table; D and trimming were obtained from the DNA. The sample table records about 350,000 clones; roughly 94% of these occur just once. Of the sample, under 5% falls within the top ten clones.

The time point label of this sample denotes: individuals recovered from natural SARS-CoV-2 infection. From V the trimming removes 5 bases and from J it removes 1 base, while the gene matches leave 9 bases of the junction unaccounted for. Via the germline V gene (reference sequence), CDR1 is SSHAT and CDR2 FNYEAQ. The CDR3 sequence holds 17 residues, the cysteine and phenylalanine included. CDR3 DNA is the only sequence kept; it has 51 bases, read in frame from the first base. On this clone itself: Its target antigen remains unknown. Per-base qualities were not stored, and no clone one base away is much larger.

This TCR was recovered from a human donor who had recovered from COVID-19. The sequencing used peripheral blood, collected after recovery from COVID-19. The chain employs TRBV7-7 and TRBJ1-1; 11 bases in the junction line up with TRBD1. CDR3 protein: CASSLRQGTGGNTEAFF. The sequenced DNA: TGTGCCAGCAGCCTTAGACAAGGGACAGGGGGGAACACTGAAGCTTTCTTT.